This T cell receptor (beta chain) appears in the sequencing data of a study of T cell responses to AZD1222 COVID-19 vaccine. Study results and limitations: The donor cohort was predominantly white British with a female majority, and clonal diversity may have been underestimated. The span of vaccine-associated CD4 TCRs extended across spike, with dominance at 160-218 and 743-854. The reported proportion of spike-specific TCRs targeting unmutated variant regions was nearly half. Spike-specific TCR breadth and depth went up after people got two AZD1222 doses.

Concerning this clone: Its antigen is as yet unknown.

Profiling relied on immunoSEQ multiplex PCR, and the TCRdb table lists in-frame clones only, not all of them. Of roughly 120,000 clones listed, roughly nine tenths are singletons. This receptor was identified in an adult in good health. The sequencing here drew on peripheral blood, taken on day 0 of AZD1222 vaccination.

DNA of the CDR3: TGTGCCACCAGTGAGAGGGCCAGCCCCCGCGGTGGCTACACCTTC. Its protein product is CATSERASPRGGYTF. The genes are TRBV24-1 and TRBJ1-2, with D uncertain. Germline CDR1 is KGHDR and CDR2 is SFDVKD. Trimming cost V 4 bases and J 7 bases, with 18 bases left between them. The CDR3 has 15 amino acids.